This TCR beta chain originates from a study of blood T cell repertoires in COVID-19. Overall study: In each case, the material was cDNA or gDNA derived from T cells, B-cell-depleted T cells, or PBMCs.

Clones were sequenced by immunoSEQ multiplex PCR, and TCRdb holds only the in-frame ones, with some missing. This sample has about 370,000 clones, with nearly 90% found just once. The ends lost 7 bases at V and 6 bases at J; junction bases unmatched: 6. Germline lookup yields CDR1 MNHEY and CDR2 SVGAGI. The CDR3 extends over 14 amino acids. The source is a man younger than 35 with active or convalescent COVID-19. The V gene is TRBV6-5, the J gene TRBJ1-6; 7 bases are a match to TRBD1. What was sequenced was peripheral blood. CDR3 residues: CASTSTGSNSPLHF. The CDR3 DNA reads as TGTGCCAGCACCTCGACAGGGAGTAATTCACCCCTCCACTTT.